This TCR beta chain was obtained from a study of T cell responses to AZD1222 COVID-19 vaccine. Study-wide findings and caveats: Only 5 or 6 people who got AZD1222 tested seropositive at baseline. Repertoires were sampled only after the peak T cell response. Variant regions that are unmutated are reportedly the target of nearly half of spike-specific TCRs. Donors in the cohort were predominantly white British and more often female, and clonal diversity was possibly underestimated.

Sequencing used immunoSEQ multiplex PCR; TCRdb keeps in-frame clones, though not all of them. The data hold 200,000 to 250,000 clones, with about 95% observed a single time. This CDR3 has 13 amino acids. V was cut by 5 bases and J by 8 bases, with 13 bases left in between. Per germline, CDR1 MDHEN and CDR2 SYDVKM. About this clone: Its cognate antigen is unknown.

The chain joins TRBV28 to TRBJ2-1; tentatively, D is TRBD1 (6 bases). The specimen comprised peripheral blood, sampled 28 days after the second dose of the MenACWY control vaccine. This clonotype was sampled from an adult who received the MenACWY meningococcal vaccine as a control. In DNA form, the CDR3 reads TGTGCCAGCAGTACTCCAGGGGTCGATGAGCAGTTCTTC. The encoded protein is CASSTPGVDEQFF.